A selection of T cell receptor beta chains follows, all from one sample in a study of tumor and adjacent non-tumor tissue in lung cancer. In TCRdb, the multiplex PCR reads were re-called with MiXCR into one record per CDR3 protein. This table holds 120,000 to 150,000 distinct CDR3 sequences, about 71% found once. The sample taken for sequencing was lung tumor tissue. Source of these receptors: a man in his fifties or sixties with small cell lung cancer. Each CDR3 is given with its conserved first and last residue. A D gene is named only where the DNA matches it firmly. Where a row states a size, it is once, few, many or the class of an expanded clone; other rows omit it.

abundance: NA
j_gene: TRBJ2-2
v_gene: TRBV29-1
d_gene: TRBD1
CDR3aa: CSALGGGNIGELFF
CDR3nt: TGCAGCGCCTTAGGGGGCGGCAACATCGGGGAGCTATTTTTT

abundance: NA
j_gene: TRBJ2-2
v_gene: TRBV29-1
d_gene: NA
CDR3aa: CSAHPSWTITNTGELFF
CDR3nt: TGCAGCGCCCATCCATCCTGGACTATTACGAACACCGGGGAGCTATTTTTT

abundance: NA
j_gene: TRBJ1-5
v_gene: TRBV6-5
d_gene: TRBD1
CDR3aa: CASSPTGYYQPQHF
CDR3nt: TGTGCCAGCAGCCCGACAGGGTATTATCAGCCCCAGCATTTT

abundance: once
j_gene: TRBJ2-1
v_gene: TRBV6-1
d_gene: NA
CDR3aa: CPSSEMPPVSGDEQFF
CDR3nt: TGTCCCAGCAGTGAGATGCCACCAGTCTCGGGCGATGAGCAGTTCTTC

abundance: NA
j_gene: TRBJ2-3
v_gene: TRBV5-1
d_gene: TRBD2
CDR3aa: CASGKGTSDDTNTQYF
CDR3nt: TGCGCCAGCGGAAAGGGGACTAGCGATGACACAAATACGCAGTATTTT

abundance: NA
j_gene: TRBJ1-4
v_gene: TRBV20-1
d_gene: NA
CDR3aa: CSAREGVGGEKLFF
CDR3nt: TGCAGTGCCAGGGAAGGGGTGGGTGGGGAAAAACTGTTTTTT

abundance: NA
j_gene: TRBJ2-7
v_gene: TRBV5-5
d_gene: TRBD1
CDR3aa: CATSLTGRYEQYF
CDR3nt: TGTGCCACCAGCTTGACAGGGAGATACGAGCAGTACTTC

abundance: NA
j_gene: TRBJ1-6
v_gene: TRBV4-2
d_gene: NA
CDR3aa: CVSNQVDDSPLHF
CDR3nt: TGTGTCAGCAACCAAGTAGATGATTCACCCCTCCACTTT

abundance: NA
j_gene: TRBJ2-3
v_gene: TRBV11-3
d_gene: TRBD2
CDR3aa: CASRADTGTSSTSTDTQYF
CDR3nt: TGTGCCAGCAGAGCGGATACCGGGACTAGCTCCACTAGCACAGATACGCAGTATTTT

abundance: NA
j_gene: TRBJ2-6
v_gene: TRBV7-8
d_gene: NA
CDR3aa: CASSSRVSVANVLTF
CDR3nt: TGTGCCAGCAGCTCGAGGGTGTCTGTGGCCAACGTCCTGACTTTC

abundance: NA
j_gene: TRBJ2-7
v_gene: TRBV11-3
d_gene: NA
CDR3aa: CAISLGAKRTYDYEQYF
CDR3nt: TGTGCCATTAGCTTAGGCGCCAAGCGGACATACGACTACGAGCAGTACTTC

abundance: NA
j_gene: TRBJ2-1
v_gene: TRBV11-1
d_gene: TRBD2
CDR3aa: CASGSESRTSGGGIEQFF
CDR3nt: TGTGCCAGCGGCTCAGAATCGAGGACTAGCGGGGGTGGTATTGAGCAGTTCTTC

abundance: NA
j_gene: TRBJ2-1
v_gene: TRBV20-1
d_gene: TRBD2
CDR3aa: CSATVAGETFGGEPFF
CDR3nt: TGCAGTGCTACGGTAGCGGGAGAGACATTCGGCGGTGAGCCGTTCTTC

abundance: many
j_gene: TRBJ2-7
v_gene: TRBV6-5
d_gene: TRBD2
CDR3aa: CASSYSSGDYEQYF
CDR3nt: TGTGCCAGCAGTTACTCGAGCGGGGACTACGAGCAGTACTTC

abundance: few
j_gene: TRBJ1-6
v_gene: TRBV29-1
d_gene: NA
CDR3aa: CSVRIGNGYNSPLHF
CDR3nt: TGCAGCGTAAGGATTGGGAATGGGTATAATTCACCCCTCCACTTT

abundance: once
j_gene: TRBJ2-1
v_gene: TRBV11-1
d_gene: TRBD2
CDR3aa: CVSSLVLAHEQSF
CDR3nt: TGTGTCAGCAGCTTAGTACTAGCGCATGAGCAGTCCTTC

abundance: NA
j_gene: TRBJ2-1
v_gene: TRBV11-1
d_gene: TRBD1
CDR3aa: CASSLELGQGNEQIF
CDR3nt: TGTGCCAGCAGCTTAGAACTGGGACAGGGGAATGAGCAGATCTTC

abundance: NA
j_gene: TRBJ2-1
v_gene: TRBV6-2/TRBV6-3
d_gene: TRBD2
CDR3aa: CGGSVAGAAEQFF
CDR3nt: TGTGGCGGATCTGTAGCGGGAGCGGCTGAGCAGTTCTTC

abundance: NA
j_gene: TRBJ2-3
v_gene: TRBV7-9
d_gene: NA
CDR3aa: CASSLAETPGNTQYF
CDR3nt: TGTGCCAGCAGCTTAGCCGAGACACCAGGGAATACGCAGTATTTT

abundance: few
j_gene: TRBJ2-1
v_gene: TRBV6-1
d_gene: TRBD1
CDR3aa: CASSEGVRTGSYNEQFF
CDR3nt: TGTGCCAGCAGTGAAGGCGTCCGGACAGGCTCCTACAATGAGCAGTTCTTC

abundance: NA
j_gene: TRBJ1-1
v_gene: TRBV29-1
d_gene: NA
CDR3aa: CSVLGGFNTVAFF
CDR3nt: TGCAGCGTCTTGGGGGGTTTTAACACTGTAGCTTTCTTT

abundance: many
j_gene: TRBJ1-5
v_gene: TRBV6-1
d_gene: NA
CDR3aa: CASSELWGGNQPQHF
CDR3nt: TGTGCCAGCAGTGAATTGTGGGGAGGCAATCAGCCCCAGCATTTT

abundance: few
j_gene: TRBJ2-1
v_gene: TRBV20-1
d_gene: NA
CDR3aa: CAAGGAGTSYNEQFF
CDR3nt: TGCGCTGCAGGGGGGGCAGGGACTAGCTACAATGAGCAGTTCTTC

abundance: NA
j_gene: TRBJ2-1
v_gene: TRBV5-1
d_gene: TRBD2
CDR3aa: CASSPTSGGFNEQFF
CDR3nt: TGCGCCAGCAGCCCCACTAGCGGGGGATTCAATGAGCAGTTCTTC

abundance: NA
j_gene: TRBJ1-1
v_gene: TRBV12-3/TRBV12-4
d_gene: NA
CDR3aa: CASSLEDSTQAFF
CDR3nt: TGTGCCAGCAGTCTAGAAGATAGCACTCAAGCTTTCTTT

abundance: NA
j_gene: TRBJ2-1
v_gene: TRBV5-4
d_gene: NA
CDR3aa: CASSPLRSDNERFF
CDR3nt: TGTGCCAGCAGCCCCCTTAGGTCGGACAATGAGCGGTTCTTC

abundance: NA
j_gene: TRBJ1-3
v_gene: TRBV5-8
d_gene: TRBD1
CDR3aa: CASGRQGSGNTIYF
CDR3nt: TGTGCCAGCGGCAGACAGGGCTCGGGAAACACCATATATTTT

abundance: NA
j_gene: TRBJ1-1
v_gene: TRBV6-1
d_gene: NA
CDR3aa: CASSEHPERQAFF
CDR3nt: TGTGCCAGCAGTGAACACCCGGAGAGGCAAGCTTTCTTT

abundance: NA
j_gene: TRBJ2-3
v_gene: TRBV5-4
d_gene: NA
CDR3aa: CASSLGGPGNIDTQYF
CDR3nt: TGTGCCAGCAGCTTGGGTGGGCCGGGGAACATAGATACACAGTATTTT

abundance: few
j_gene: TRBJ2-1
v_gene: TRBV20-1
d_gene: TRBD1
CDR3aa: CSACYRDRGHHNEQFF
CDR3nt: TGCAGTGCTTGCTACCGGGACAGGGGGCATCACAATGAGCAGTTCTTC

abundance: NA
j_gene: TRBJ2-5
v_gene: TRBV20-1
d_gene: NA
CDR3aa: CSARDSRRFGETQYF
CDR3nt: TGCAGTGCTAGAGATAGCAGACGCTTCGGGGAGACCCAGTACTTC

abundance: NA
j_gene: TRBJ1-6
v_gene: TRBV4-1
d_gene: NA
CDR3aa: CASSQGTNYNSPLHF
CDR3nt: TGCGCCAGCAGCCAGGGGACGAACTATAATTCACCCCTCCACTTT

abundance: NA
j_gene: TRBJ2-3
v_gene: TRBV7-3
d_gene: NA
CDR3aa: CVSSLNSGTDTQYF
CDR3nt: TGTGTCAGCAGCTTAAATTCGGGCACAGATACGCAGTATTTT

abundance: NA
j_gene: TRBJ2-7
v_gene: TRBV11-3
d_gene: TRBD2
CDR3aa: CASSLGLVTYEEYF
CDR3nt: TGTGCCAGTAGCTTGGGACTAGTTACGTACGAGGAGTACTTC

abundance: once
j_gene: TRBJ2-5
v_gene: TRBV12-3/TRBV12-4
d_gene: NA
CDR3aa: CASSLSTQETRYF
CDR3nt: TGTGCCAGCAGTTTGAGCACCCAAGAGACCCGGTACTTC

abundance: NA
j_gene: TRBJ2-3
v_gene: TRBV6-6
d_gene: TRBD2
CDR3aa: CASSFLAGEGADTQYF
CDR3nt: TGTGCCAGCAGTTTTCTAGCGGGAGAGGGTGCAGATACGCAGTATTTT

abundance: NA
j_gene: TRBJ1-6
v_gene: TRBV6-5
d_gene: NA
CDR3aa: CASRGRSSYNSPLHF
CDR3nt: TGTGCCAGCAGGGGCAGGAGCTCCTATAATTCACCCCTCCACTTT

abundance: NA
j_gene: TRBJ2-1
v_gene: TRBV2
d_gene: NA
CDR3aa: CANISGTGGYNEQFF
CDR3nt: TGTGCCAACATTTCCGGGACTGGCGGCTACAATGAGCAGTTCTTC

abundance: few
j_gene: TRBJ1-4
v_gene: TRBV12-3/TRBV12-4
d_gene: NA
CDR3aa: CASSQPGGTNEKLFF
CDR3nt: TGTGCCAGCAGCCAACCCGGGGGGACTAATGAAAAACTGTTTTTT

abundance: NA
j_gene: TRBJ2-1
v_gene: TRBV11-2
d_gene: TRBD2
CDR3aa: CASSSQGLVGGPDNEQFF
CDR3nt: TGTGCCAGCAGCTCTCAAGGACTAGTGGGAGGGCCAGACAATGAGCAGTTCTTC

abundance: NA
j_gene: TRBJ2-1
v_gene: TRBV11-2
d_gene: NA
CDR3aa: CASNRDSYSEQFF
CDR3nt: TGTGCCAGCAACCGGGACTCCTACAGTGAGCAGTTCTTC

abundance: NA
j_gene: TRBJ2-6
v_gene: TRBV5-1
d_gene: NA
CDR3aa: CANTLTGANVLTF
CDR3nt: TGCGCCAACACCTTGACCGGGGCCAACGTCCTGACTTTC

abundance: NA
j_gene: TRBJ2-2
v_gene: TRBV7-9
d_gene: NA
CDR3aa: CASSLALSYTGELFF
CDR3nt: TGTGCCAGCAGCTTAGCGTTATCCTACACCGGGGAGCTGTTTTTT

abundance: once
j_gene: TRBJ2-3
v_gene: TRBV29-1
d_gene: NA
CDR3aa: CSGGLPRDTQYF
CDR3nt: TGCAGCGGCGGACTACCGAGAGATACGCAGTATTTT

abundance: NA
j_gene: TRBJ1-2
v_gene: TRBV6-5
d_gene: TRBD1
CDR3aa: CVSSSTDRVEGYIF
CDR3nt: TGTGTCAGCAGTTCCACGGACAGGGTGGAGGGCTACATCTTC

abundance: NA
j_gene: TRBJ2-5
v_gene: TRBV12-3/TRBV12-4
d_gene: TRBD2
CDR3aa: CASSLGGRGRETQYF
CDR3nt: TGTGCCAGCAGTTTGGGCGGGAGAGGCCGGGAGACCCAGTACTTC

abundance: NA
j_gene: TRBJ1-1
v_gene: TRBV5-5
d_gene: NA
CDR3aa: CASSFTGPNTQTFF
CDR3nt: TGTGCCAGCAGCTTTACAGGGCCGAACACTCAAACTTTCTTT